This T cell receptor beta chain was identified in a study of CD8 T cells in Susac syndrome. Sequencing targeted TCR beta in blood CD8+ and CD4+ T cells. About this clonotype: Its antigen is currently unknown.

Study-wide results and limits: Acknowledgment was made by the study that its TCR sequencing and HLA analysis involved a relatively small number of individuals.

cDNA came from roughly 0.53 to 1 ug RNA primed by random hexamers. TCRdb re-derived calls from the immunoSEQ multiplex PCR reads in MiXCR, one entry per CDR3 protein. In the table there are over 140,000 distinct CDR3 sequences, 85% to 95% of which are singletons. The clonotype comes from a human donor with Susac syndrome. Sequencing was done on a sample of CD4+ T cells from PBMCs.

Here the CDR3 DNA reads TGTGCCAGCATCAGGACCGAGGTGGCCACTGAAGCTTTCTTT. This encodes CASIRTEVATEAFF. This chain links TRBV12-3 or TRBV12-4 with TRBJ1-1; no definite D call. The length of the CDR3 is 14 residues. V shed 7 bases and J shed 4 bases, with 16 bases lying between them.